What follows are 26 T cell receptor beta chains derived from one specimen sequenced in a study of blood T cell repertoires in COVID-19. Repertoires were generated with immunoSEQ multiplex PCR, while TCRdb's copy carries only in-frame clones and drops some. The sample includes about 130,000 clones, approximately 85% of them seen just once. Material: peripheral blood. The receptors come from a human donor in a cohort sampled during active COVID-19.

This clone turned up a few times. V and J are TRBV3-1 (or the pseudogene TRBV3-2) and TRBJ2-1; tentatively, D is TRBD2 (6 bases). The CDR3 runs to 17 residues. Germline V gives CDR1 LGHDT, CDR2 YNNKEL (reference sequence). V was clipped by 4 bases and J by 7 bases, with 23 bases between them. CDR3 region: CASSREIGGGALNEQFF. The CDR3 DNA sequence: TGTGCCAGCAGCCGAGAAATCGGCGGCGGGGCTTTAAATGAGCAGTTCTTC.

This chain uses TRBV5-1 with TRBJ2-7, with D possibly matching TRBD1 (6 bases). Germline V gives CDR1 SGHRS, CDR2 YFSETQ. The V gene lost 4 bases and the J gene lost 0 bases, with 20 bases spanning the gap. The CDR3 is 17 amino acids. The CDR3 region is CASSPGGGRAGSYEQYF. DNA of the CDR3: TGCGCCAGCAGCCCTGGGGGCGGGCGCGCGGGCTCCTACGAGCAGTACTTC.

The genes are TRBV30 and TRBJ2-2; 9 nucleotides align to TRBD1. The CDR3 is 15 residues long. V trimming: 6 bases; J trimming: 4 bases; junction bases outside the gene matches: 9. The germline CDR1 and CDR2 sequences are GTSNPN and SVGIG (reference sequence). CDR3 bases: TGTGCCTGTTCGAAGGGACAGGGAATCACCGGGGAGCTGTTTTTT. It translates to CACSKGQGITGELFF. The variable domain in full, completed from reference TRBV30 and TRBJ2-2, reads SQTIHQWPATLVQPVGSPLSLECTVEGTSNPNLYWYRQAAGRGLQLLFYSVGIGQISSEVPQNLSASRPQDRQFILSSKKLLLSDSGFYLCACSKGQGITGELFFGEGSRLTVL.

The gene calls are TRBV5-1 and TRBJ2-3; 7 nucleotides line up with TRBD1. The CDR3 covers 15 residues. Germline-derived CDR1 and CDR2 are SGHRS and YFSETQ. Trimming removed 6 bases from V and 0 bases from J; junction bases left unmatched: 7. DNA for the CDR3: TGCGCCAGCACTCACCGGGACAGAAGCACAGATACGCAGTATTTT. Translating gives CASTHRDRSTDTQYF.

CDR3 DNA: TGTGCCTCCCGGGACAGGGGGAACAATGAGCAGTTCTTC. Translating gives CASRDRGNNEQFF. The chain carries TRBV15 and TRBJ2-1; 11 bases line up with TRBD1. Germline CDR1 LNHNV, CDR2 YYDKDF (reference sequence). The CDR3 totals 13 residues. Trimming cost V 11 bases and J 5 bases; bases outside gene matches: 5.

The gene calls are TRBV5-4 and TRBJ2-1, with D maybe TRBD1 (6 bases). The CDR3 covers 15 residues. The germline V gene encodes CDR1 SGHNT and CDR2 YYREEE (reference sequence). V lost 4 bases and J 1 base, leaving 12 bases between the germline ends. CDR3 amino acids: CASSRDQGSYNEQFF. CDR3 DNA sequence: TGTGCCAGCAGCCGTGATCAGGGGTCCTACAATGAGCAGTTCTTC.

The rearrangement uses TRBV5-1 and TRBJ2-2; 8 bases match TRBD2. Germline V gene lookup returns CDR1 SGHRS and CDR2 YFSETQ. J lost 4 bases, V lost 4 bases, and 12 bases had no gene match. There are 17 residues in the CDR3. CDR3 in amino acids: CASSLPGGGRGTGELFF. As DNA, the CDR3 is TGCGCCAGCAGCCTGCCCGGGGGGGGAAGAGGCACCGGGGAGCTGTTTTTT.

There are many counts of this clone. V gene TRBV29-1 combines with J gene TRBJ2-2; D is perhaps TRBD1 (6 bases). Per germline, CDR1 SQVTM and CDR2 ANQGSEA. V lost 7 bases and J 1 base, leaving 19 bases between the germline ends. The CDR3 runs 16 residues. CDR3 sequence: CSARTAKQQNTGELFF. CDR3 DNA sequence: TGCAGCGCTCGGACAGCCAAACAACAGAACACCGGGGAGCTGTTTTTT.

This chain links TRBV5-4 with TRBJ1-2, with D possibly TRBD1 on 5 matching bases. Deletions cut 2 bases from V and 5 bases from J, with 10 bases between. In germline, CDR1 is SGHNT, CDR2 YYREEE (reference sequence). This CDR3 has 13 amino acids. CDR3 protein: CASSFDREYGYTF. The CDR3 bases are TGTGCCAGCAGCTTCGACAGAGAGTATGGCTACACCTTC. The entire variable domain, with the rest obtained from reference TRBV5-4 and TRBJ1-2, is as follows: ETGVTQSPTHLIKTRGQQVTLRCSSQSGHNTVSWYQQALGQGPQFIFQYYREEENGRGNFPPRFSGLQFPNYSSELNVNALELDDSALYLCASSFDREYGYTFGSGTRLTVV.

This rearrangement joins TRBV6-5 to TRBJ1-5, with 7 bases fitting TRBD1. Looked up from germline, CDR1 is MNHEY and CDR2 is SVGAGI. The CDR3 is made up of 15 amino acids. J gave up 5 bases and V 6 bases, and 10 bases lay outside the gene matches. CDR3 sequence: CASSQGQPAHQPQHF. The CDR3 DNA reads TGTGCCAGCAGCCAGGGACAGCCAGCCCATCAGCCCCAGCATTTT.

The chain carries TRBV3-1 (or the pseudogene TRBV3-2) and TRBJ1-3; possibly TRBD1 for D (6 bases). The CDR3 runs 14 residues. The ends were cut back, 5 bases at V and 5 bases at J, with 13 bases in the middle. Germline V gene lookup returns CDR1 LGHDT and CDR2 YNNKEL (reference sequence). The CDR3 region has the DNA TGTGCCAGCAGCGCACAGGGTCGCCGAAACACCATATATTTT. As protein: CASSAQGRRNTIYF.

This chain joins TRBV19 and TRBJ2-7, with 8 nucleotides matching TRBD2. This CDR3 is built from 13 residues. V shed 6 bases, J shed 2 bases, and the junction held 3 bases outside the gene matches. CDR1 and CDR2 (germline): LNHDA, SQIVND (reference sequence). CDR3: CASSPGGAYEQYF. As DNA, the CDR3 is TGTGCCAGTAGCCCCGGGGGGGCCTACGAGCAGTACTTC.

The chain has TRBV19 and TRBJ2-7; the D gene is possibly TRBD2 (7 bases). The germline V gene encodes CDR1 LNHDA and CDR2 SQIVND (reference sequence). Trimming shortened V by 9 bases and J by 4 bases, and 22 bases separated the two germline ends. There are 15 residues in the CDR3. The CDR3 DNA follows: TGTGCCAGCACCTATGGCGGGGGCGCTTCTTACGAGCAGTACTTC. This encodes CASTYGGGASYEQYF.

The chain recombines TRBV5-1 with TRBJ2-7, with 7 bases lining up with TRBD1. CDR1 is SGHRS, CDR2 YFSETQ, per germline. This CDR3 has 15 amino acids. Trimming removed 1 base from V and 3 bases from J; junction bases left unmatched: 7. The CDR3, as DNA: TGCGCCAGCAGCTTGTGGTCAGGGGGTATCTACGAGCAGTACTTC. This encodes CASSLWSGGIYEQYF.

This chain uses TRBV5-1 with TRBJ2-1, with a tentative D call TRBD2 (5 bases). The CDR3 has 12 residues. Trimming pared 3 bases from V and 7 bases from J, leaving 8 bases between. Germline CDR1 SGHRS, CDR2 YFSETQ. CDR3 protein: CASSSDWNEQFF. In DNA form, the CDR3 reads TGCGCCAGCAGCTCGGACTGGAATGAGCAGTTCTTC. Filled out from reference TRBV5-1 and TRBJ2-1, the complete variable domain reads KAGVTQTPRYLIKTRGQQVTLSCSPISGHRSVSWYQQTPGQGLQFLFEYFSETQRNKGNFPGRFSGRQFSNSRSEMNVSTLELGDSALYLCASSSDWNEQFFGPGTRLTVL.

Ten or more counts support this clone. The chain joins TRBV7-6 to TRBJ2-3; 9 positions agree with TRBD1. The germline V gene encodes CDR1 SGHVS and CDR2 FNYEAQ. With 1 base clipped from V and 7 bases from J, the junction kept 6 bases outside the gene matches. The CDR3 is 15 residues long. The CDR3 sequence is CASSLEVGQGNTQYF. In nucleotides, the CDR3 is TGTGCCAGCAGCTTAGAAGTGGGACAGGGAAATACGCAGTATTTT.

The count of this clone is one. The chain recombines TRBV6-6 with TRBJ1-3, with 7 bases that match TRBD1. The germline V gene has CDR1 MNHNY and CDR2 SVGAGI (reference sequence). The CDR3 spans 14 residues. V shed 2 bases, J shed 3 bases, and the junction held 1 base outside the gene matches. The CDR3 loop reads CASSYPGGGNTIYF. In nucleotides, the CDR3 is TGTGCCAGCAGTTACCCAGGGGGTGGAAACACCATATATTTT.

The V gene is TRBV3-1 (or the pseudogene TRBV3-2), the J gene TRBJ1-1, with D maybe TRBD1 (5 bases). The CDR3 consists of 14 residues. The ends were cut back, 3 bases at V and 1 base at J, with 9 bases in the middle. Germline V gene lookup returns CDR1 LGHDT and CDR2 YNNKEL (reference sequence). Here the CDR3 DNA reads TGTGCCAGCAGCCACCCCCAGGGGAACACTGAAGCTTTCTTT. This gives the protein CASSHPQGNTEAFF.

In this sample, this clone turned up once. The genes are TRBV11-2 and TRBJ1-2; D is possibly TRBD1 (6 bases). Germline CDR1 SGHAT, CDR2 FQNNGV. The CDR3 sequence is 15 residues long. The V gene lost 0 bases and the J gene lost 0 bases, with 8 bases spanning the gap. The CDR3 coding sequence is TGTGCCAGCAGCTTAGAACAGGGACCTAACTATGGCTACACCTTC. It codes for CASSLEQGPNYGYTF.

This clone was detected only a few times. The J gene is TRBJ1-5, the V gene TRBV4-2; D uncertain. CDR3 length equals 13 residues. The germline V gene encodes CDR1 LGHNA and CDR2 YNFKEQ. V lost 8 bases to trimming and J lost 2 bases, with 10 bases between them. Here the CDR3 DNA reads TGTGCCAGCTCAGGCAGTCGCAATCAGCCCCAGCATTTT. The encoded protein is CASSGSRNQPQHF.

The gene calls are TRBV9 and TRBJ1-3, with D possibly being TRBD1 (5 bases). There are 16 residues in the CDR3. The germline CDR1 and CDR2 sequences are SGDLS and YYNGEE. Trimming removed 0 bases from V and 2 bases from J, with 12 bases in between. CDR3 amino acids: CASSVDGAGPGNTIYF. Here the CDR3 DNA reads TGTGCCAGCAGCGTAGATGGGGCAGGGCCTGGAAACACCATATATTTT.

The CDR3 nucleotides read TGTGCCAGTAGTTCCGGGGTTCGATACGAGCAGTACTTC. Protein: CASSSGVRYEQYF. The chain has TRBV19 and TRBJ2-7; D is perhaps TRBD2 (5 bases). V dropped 5 bases and J dropped 4 bases, with 12 bases sitting between them. The CDR3 contains 13 residues. The V gene's germline CDR1 is LNHDA and CDR2 SQIVND (reference sequence).

DNA of the CDR3: TGTGCCAGCAGCTTACAGGGCGCGAACACCGGGGAGCTGTTTTTT. Residues: CASSLQGANTGELFF. This rearrangement joins TRBV5-4 to TRBJ2-2; tentative D call: TRBD1 (6 bases). Germline V gene sequence: CDR1 SGHNT, CDR2 YYREEE (reference sequence). Trimming stripped 2 bases from V and 0 bases from J, with 8 bases between. The CDR3 length is 15 residues.

For the CDR3, the DNA is TGTGCCAGCAGCGAGCCGGGACAGGCCTCAGCTTTCTTT. Protein: CASSEPGQASAFF. The genes are TRBV7-9 and TRBJ1-1, with 8 positions matching TRBD1. Trimming at V came to 5 bases and at J to 10 bases, leaving 9 bases not matched to a gene. Looked up from germline, CDR1 is SEHNR and CDR2 is FQNEAQ (reference sequence). The CDR3 totals 13 residues.

The V call is TRBV5-4, the J call TRBJ1-3, with 9 bases lining up with TRBD1. CDR1 and CDR2 from the germline V gene are SGHNT and YYREEE (reference sequence). This CDR3 comprises 18 residues. The V gene end was trimmed by 0 bases and the J gene end by 0 bases; junction bases not matched to a gene: 7. The CDR3 loop is CASSLAGQGIPSGNTIYF. The CDR3 nucleotides are TGTGCCAGCAGCTTGGCCGGACAGGGGATCCCCTCTGGAAACACCATATATTTT. Together with reference TRBV5-4 and TRBJ1-3, the CDR3 gives the full variable domain: ETGVTQSPTHLIKTRGQQVTLRCSSQSGHNTVSWYQQALGQGPQFIFQYYREEENGRGNFPPRFSGLQFPNYSSELNVNALELDDSALYLCASSLAGQGIPSGNTIYFGEGSWLTVV.

V usage is TRBV7-3 and J usage is TRBJ2-1; 13 bases match TRBD2. V shed 0 bases, J shed 13 bases, and the junction held 6 bases outside the gene matches. This CDR3 is built from 15 residues. Per germline, CDR1 SGHTA and CDR2 FQGTGA. CDR3 DNA sequence: TGTGCCAGCAGCTTAACCGGCACTAGCGGGGGGGCCCAGTTCTTC. The encoded protein is CASSLTGTSGGAQFF.